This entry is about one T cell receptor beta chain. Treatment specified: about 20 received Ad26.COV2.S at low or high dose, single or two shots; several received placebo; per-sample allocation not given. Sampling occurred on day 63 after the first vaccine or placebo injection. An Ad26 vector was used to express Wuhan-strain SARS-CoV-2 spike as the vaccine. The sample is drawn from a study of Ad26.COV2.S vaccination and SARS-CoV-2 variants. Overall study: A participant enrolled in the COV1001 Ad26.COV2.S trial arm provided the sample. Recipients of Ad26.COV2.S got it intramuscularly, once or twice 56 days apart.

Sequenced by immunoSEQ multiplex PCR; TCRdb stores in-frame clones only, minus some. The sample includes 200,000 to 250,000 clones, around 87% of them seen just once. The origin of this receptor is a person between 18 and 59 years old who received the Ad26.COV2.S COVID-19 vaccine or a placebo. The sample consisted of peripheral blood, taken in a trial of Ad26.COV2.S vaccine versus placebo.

The CDR3 sequence is CASSFDGTKPPFGEKLFF. In nucleotides, the CDR3 is TGCGCCAGCAGCTTTGACGGGACGAAACCCCCATTCGGGGAAAAACTGTTTTTT. The rearrangement uses TRBV5-1 and TRBJ1-4, with D possibly being TRBD1 (5 bases). Germline-derived CDR1 and CDR2 are SGHRS and YFSETQ. CDR3 length: 18 residues. Trimming left V 2 bases short and J 8 bases short, with 25 bases between. The full variable domain, in which reference TRBV5-1 and TRBJ1-4 provide the parts outside the CDR3, is KAGVTQTPRYLIKTRGQQVTLSCSPISGHRSVSWYQQTPGQGLQFLFEYFSETQRNKGNFPGRFSGRQFSNSRSEMNVSTLELGDSALYLCASSFDGTKPPFGEKLFFGSGTQLSVL.